This section outlines one T cell receptor (beta chain) sequence together with its context. Its antigen remains unidentified. This sample is drawn from a study of cytomegalovirus exposure and HLA in healthy donors. 13 Jbeta primers and 60 Vbeta primers were used for the PCR. Sequencing used immunoSEQ multiplex PCR; TCRdb keeps in-frame clones, though not all of them. The sample has 95,000 to 100,000 clones, 60% to 75% seen once; the top ten hold around 9.3%. Study outcomes and limitations: For cytomegalovirus status, the classifier reportedly gave diagnoses with high specificity and sensitivity. Associated with cytomegalovirus, according to the listing, were 150 to 200 TCR beta chains.

Per the germline V gene, CDR1 is MDHEN and CDR2 is SYDVKM. The CDR3 extends over 13 amino acids. Germline trimming cut 6 bases from V and 4 bases from J; bases unmatched to any gene: 4. Sequences were obtained from PBMCs. This receptor was taken from a man aged 50-60 years in good health and CMV-seronegative. This chain joins TRBV28 and TRBJ1-2; TRBD1 aligns across 8 bases. CDR3 coding DNA: TGTGCCAGCAGGATCGACAGGGGCTATGGCTACACCTTC. Translation gives CASRIDRGYGYTF.